A single sample gave rise to the 20 T cell receptor beta chains below, sequenced in a study of cytomegalovirus exposure and HLA in healthy donors. 60 Vbeta and 13 Jbeta primers were used in PCR. Assay: immunoSEQ multiplex PCR; the TCRdb copy retains only in-frame clones and omits some. The table records over 130,000 clones, about three fifths of them present only once. Sequencing was performed on PBMCs. The receptors originated from a male donor in good health and CMV-seronegative.

CDR3 DNA sequence: TGTGCTAGTGGCCCCCGGGACACGGACGAGCAGTACTTC. Translating it yields CASGPRDTDEQYF. The chain carries TRBV12-5 and TRBJ2-7, with D possibly being TRBD1 (6 bases). V was clipped by 6 bases and J by 5 bases, with 14 bases between them. This CDR3 has 13 residues. CDR1 is LGHNT, CDR2 FRNRAP, per germline. Together with reference TRBV12-5 and TRBJ2-7, the CDR3 gives the full variable domain: DARVTQTPRHKVTEMGQEVTMRCQPILGHNTVFWYRQTMMQGLELLAYFRNRAPLDDSGMPKDRFSAEMPDATLATLKIQPSEPRDSAVYFCASGPRDTDEQYFGPGTRLTVT.

This clone appeared once. An end of the junction does not agree with germline; a read error may underlie this. The chain carries TRBV30 and TRBJ2-7; the match to TRBD1 covers 9 bases. The CDR3 extends over 14 amino acids. CDR1 and CDR2 (germline): GTSNPN, SVGIG (reference sequence). CDR3 region: CAWSRDRASYEQHF. DNA for the CDR3: TGTGCCTGGAGTCGGGACAGGGCATCCTACGAGCAGCACTTC.

The rearrangement links TRBV29-1 to TRBJ1-1; D gene unclear. V gave up 6 bases and J gave up 2 bases, with 10 bases separating them. This CDR3 spans 12 amino acids. Germline values: CDR1 SQVTM, CDR2 ANQGSEA. The CDR3 nucleotides read TGCAGCGTAGCAAGAATAAACACTGAAGCTTTCTTT. It codes for CSVARINTEAFF.

This clone was counted between two and nine times. The gene calls are TRBV19 and TRBJ1-4; D may be TRBD1 (5 bases). The CDR3 extends over 14 amino acids. Looked up from germline, CDR1 is LNHDA and CDR2 is SQIVND (reference sequence). With 3 bases removed from V and 5 bases from J, the gap between germline ends came to 10 bases. CDR3 in amino acids: CASSIKGRNEKLFF. The CDR3 DNA reads TGTGCCAGTAGTATCAAGGGGAGGAATGAAAAACTGTTTTTT.

This rearrangement joins TRBV2 to TRBJ2-3, with 8 bases fitting TRBD2. J gave up 3 bases and V 4 bases, and 9 bases lay outside the gene matches. This CDR3 spans 16 amino acids. Germline V gene data show CDR1 as SNHLY and CDR2 as FYNNEI. The CDR3 sequence is CASSGFTGGQTDTQYF. The CDR3 DNA follows: TGTGCCAGCAGTGGATTTACGGGGGGGCAGACAGATACGCAGTATTTT.

In its sample, this clone was seen a few times. The V call is TRBV7-6, the J call TRBJ1-1; a possible D gene is TRBD1 (6 bases). Trimming shortened V by 0 bases and J by 1 base, and 12 bases separated the two germline ends. The CDR3 runs to 16 residues. The germline V gene has CDR1 SGHVS and CDR2 FNYEAQ. CDR3 loop: CASSLASETGNTEAFF. The CDR3 nucleotides are TGTGCCAGCAGCTTAGCGTCGGAGACAGGGAACACTGAAGCTTTCTTT.

The V call is TRBV15, the J call TRBJ2-1; 8 bases map to TRBD1. Germline values: CDR1 LNHNV, CDR2 YYDKDF (reference sequence). Losses at the gene ends were 5 bases for V and 5 bases for J; bases not matched to a gene: 8. This CDR3 contains 15 residues. CDR3 region: CATSFPGTGHNEQFF. The CDR3 bases are TGTGCCACCAGCTTCCCCGGGACAGGCCACAATGAGCAGTTCTTC.

The V gene is TRBV30, the J gene TRBJ1-2; 11 bases are shared with TRBD1. Germline CDR1 and CDR2: GTSNPN and SVGIG (reference sequence). The junction had 7 bases not matched to a gene; V was cut back by 3 bases and J by 7 bases. This CDR3 region has 14 residues. CDR3 nucleotides: TGTGCCTGGAGGGGGGGACAGGGGGTTGGTGGCTACACCTTC. It encodes CAWRGGQGVGGYTF.

The chain combines TRBV4-3 with TRBJ2-3; 14 bases agree with TRBD2. The CDR3 sequence is 20 residues long. Germline CDR1 and CDR2: LGHNA and YSLEER. The trim removed 3 bases at V and 2 bases at J, leaving 13 bases unmatched. The CDR3 DNA reads TGCGCCAGCAGCCAGGCTGGACTAGCGGGGGGTAAAGACTACACAGATACGCAGTATTTT. It yields the protein CASSQAGLAGGKDYTDTQYF.

The chain combines TRBV2 with TRBJ1-4; the match to TRBD1 covers 9 bases. The V gene end was trimmed by 4 bases and the J gene end by 2 bases; junction bases not matched to a gene: 8. The CDR3 is made up of 17 amino acids. CDR1 is SNHLY, CDR2 FYNNEI, per germline. CDR3 bases: TGTGCCAGCAGTGTGGTCACAGGGGGCAGGACTAATGAAAAACTGTTTTTT. Its protein is CASSVVTGGRTNEKLFF. The complete variable domain, with remaining parts taken from reference TRBV2 and TRBJ1-4, reads EPEVTQTPSHQVTQMGQEVILRCVPISNHLYFYWYRQILGQKVEFLVSFYNNEISEKSEIFDDQFSVERPDGSNFTLKIRSTKLEDSAMYFCASSVVTGGRTNEKLFFGSGTQLSVL.

V is TRBV18 and J is TRBJ2-3; 7 bases are shared with TRBD1. Germline values: CDR1 KGHSH, CDR2 LQKENI. The CDR3 covers 16 residues. Trimming removed 5 bases from V and 0 bases from J; junction bases left unmatched: 8. Here the CDR3 DNA reads TGTGCCAGCTCATCCCCGGACAGGAGCAGCACAGATACGCAGTATTTT. Residues: CASSSPDRSSTDTQYF.

The chain carries TRBV7-3 and TRBJ2-3; TRBD2 aligns across 10 bases. CDR3 size: 13 residues. Germline CDR1 is SGHTA and CDR2 is FQGTGA. V trimming: 8 bases; J trimming: 6 bases; junction bases outside the gene matches: 5. The CDR3 DNA sequence: TGTGCCAGCTCTAGCGGGGGACGCGATACGCAGTATTTT. Amino acid sequence: CASSSGGRDTQYF.

This sequence joins TRBV2 and TRBJ1-1; no firm D call. V was cut by 6 bases and J by 5 bases, with 13 bases left in between. Germline CDR1 SNHLY, CDR2 FYNNEI. The CDR3 loop spans 13 amino acids. The CDR3 bases are TGTGCCAGCAGATCCCTCCCCGGGACTGAAGCTTTCTTT. Translated: CASRSLPGTEAFF.

V usage is TRBV7-9 and J usage is TRBJ1-4; D call uncertain. Germline CDR1 and CDR2: SEHNR and FQNEAQ (reference sequence). The CDR3 consists of 13 residues. V lost 1 base and J 7 bases, leaving 7 bases between the germline ends. For the CDR3, the DNA is TGTGCCAGCAGCTTAGAATTTCGTGAAAAACTGTTTTTT. It specifies CASSLEFREKLFF.

CDR3 loop: CASSVLSQPQHF. The CDR3 DNA reads TGTGCCAGCAGTGTTTTGAGTCAGCCCCAGCATTTT. This sequence joins TRBV2 and TRBJ1-5, with D unresolved. CDR1 SNHLY and CDR2 FYNNEI come from the germline V gene. V was cut by 4 bases and J by 6 bases, with 7 bases left in between. This CDR3 contains 12 residues.

The chain carries TRBV5-1 and TRBJ2-3; 8 bases are shared with TRBD2. Germline-derived CDR1 and CDR2 are SGHRS and YFSETQ. The J segment lost 4 bases and the V segment lost 0 bases, leaving 4 bases of the junction unmatched. The CDR3 consists of 15 residues. DNA of the CDR3: TGCGCCAGCAGCTTGGGGTCGGGGGGGGCAGATACGCAGTATTTT. This translates into CASSLGSGGADTQYF.

This rearrangement joins TRBV19 to TRBJ2-2; TRBD2 matches 11 bases. The CDR3 length is 15 residues. The V gene's germline CDR1 is LNHDA and CDR2 SQIVND (reference sequence). With V trimmed by 5 bases and J by 5 bases, 4 bases remained unmatched. The CDR3, as DNA: TGTGCCAGTAGTCATGGGACTAGCGGAACCGGGGAGCTGTTTTTT. This codes for CASSHGTSGTGELFF.

The CDR3 coding sequence is TGCGCCAGCACGCCAAGTGGAGGAGCTACTCCAGATACGCAGTATTTT. This sequence encodes CASTPSGGATPDTQYF. The chain has TRBV5-1 and TRBJ2-3; D perhaps matches TRBD2 (5 bases). Between the trimmed V and J ends, which lost 6 bases and 4 bases, there was a span of 21 bases. Germline V gives CDR1 SGHRS, CDR2 YFSETQ. This CDR3 contains 16 residues.

The chain couples TRBV5-1 to TRBJ2-3; D possibly corresponds to TRBD2 (6 bases). Germline CDR1 is SGHRS and CDR2 is YFSETQ. This CDR3 has 17 residues. The V gene lost 0 bases and the J gene lost 2 bases, with 16 bases spanning the gap. CDR3 residues: CASSLAAGSSITDTQYF. The CDR3, as DNA: TGCGCCAGCAGCTTGGCTGCCGGGAGTAGTATCACAGATACGCAGTATTTT. Full variable domain (missing parts from reference TRBV5-1 and TRBJ2-3): KAGVTQTPRYLIKTRGQQVTLSCSPISGHRSVSWYQQTPGQGLQFLFEYFSETQRNKGNFPGRFSGRQFSNSRSEMNVSTLELGDSALYLCASSLAAGSSITDTQYFGPGTRLTVL.

V is TRBV5-1 and J is TRBJ2-1; 9 nucleotides line up with TRBD1. This CDR3 spans 16 amino acids. V gave up 2 bases and J gave up 1 base; unmatched junction bases: 4. Germline V gene lookup returns CDR1 SGHRS and CDR2 YFSETQ. CDR3 nucleotides: TGCGCCAGCAGCTTTAGACAGGGGGTATCCTACAATGAGCAGTTCTTC. Translating gives CASSFRQGVSYNEQFF. The complete variable domain, with remaining parts taken from reference TRBV5-1 and TRBJ2-1, reads KAGVTQTPRYLIKTRGQQVTLSCSPISGHRSVSWYQQTPGQGLQFLFEYFSETQRNKGNFPGRFSGRQFSNSRSEMNVSTLELGDSALYLCASSFRQGVSYNEQFFGPGTRLTVL.